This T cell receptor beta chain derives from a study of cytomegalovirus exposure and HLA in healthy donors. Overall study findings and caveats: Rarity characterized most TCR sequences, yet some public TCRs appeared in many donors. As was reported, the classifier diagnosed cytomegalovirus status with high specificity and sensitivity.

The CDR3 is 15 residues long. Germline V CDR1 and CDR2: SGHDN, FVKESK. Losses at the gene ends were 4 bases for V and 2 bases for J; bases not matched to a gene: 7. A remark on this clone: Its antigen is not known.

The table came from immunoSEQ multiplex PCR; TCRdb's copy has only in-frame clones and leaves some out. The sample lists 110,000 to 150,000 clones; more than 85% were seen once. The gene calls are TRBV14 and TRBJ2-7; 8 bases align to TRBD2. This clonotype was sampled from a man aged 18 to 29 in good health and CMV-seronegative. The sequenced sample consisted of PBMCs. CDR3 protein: CASSPLNSGTYEQYV. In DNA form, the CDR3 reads TGTGCCAGCAGCCCCTTGAATAGCGGGACCTACGAGCAGTACGTC.